The 6 T cell receptor beta chains presented below share a single source sample, sequenced in a study of T cell responses to AZD1222 COVID-19 vaccine. Assay: immunoSEQ multiplex PCR; the TCRdb copy retains only in-frame clones and omits some. Among under 130,000 clones listed, approximately 88% were seen once. The sequencing used peripheral blood, collected on day 0 of AZD1222 vaccination. The source of these receptors is an adult in good health.

The chain recombines TRBV4-2 with TRBJ2-3; D remains unclear. Trimming shortened V by 4 bases and J by 6 bases, and 8 bases separated the two germline ends. This CDR3 comprises 12 residues. Germline CDR1 reads LGHNA; CDR2 reads YNFKEQ. The CDR3 is CASSRPRDTQYF. As DNA, the CDR3 is TGTGCCAGCAGCCGACCCCGGGATACGCAGTATTTT.

This chain links TRBV28 with TRBJ2-5; TRBD1 matches at 9 bases. The V gene end was trimmed by 4 bases and the J gene end by 4 bases; junction bases not matched to a gene: 4. This CDR3 contains 14 residues. Germline CDR1 reads MDHEN; CDR2 reads SYDVKM. CDR3 nucleotides: TGTGCCAGCAGTTACGGACAGGGGAGAGAGACCCAGTACTTC. Amino acids: CASSYGQGRETQYF. The whole variable domain, filled in from reference TRBV28 and TRBJ2-5, reads DVKVTQSSRYLVKRTGEKVFLECVQDMDHENMFWYRQDPGLGLRLIYFSYDVKMKEKGDIPEGYSVSREKKERFSLILESASTNQTSMYLCASSYGQGRETQYFGPGTRLLVL.

CDR3 DNA: TGTGCCAGCAGTACGAACGCGGTTTACGAGCAGTACTTC. This gives the protein CASSTNAVYEQYF. The V gene is TRBV28, the J gene TRBJ2-7; no reliable D call. Between the trimmed V and J ends, which lost 5 bases and 4 bases, there was a span of 12 bases. The length of the CDR3 is 13 residues. The germline V gene has CDR1 MDHEN and CDR2 SYDVKM.

In nucleotides, the CDR3 is TGTGCCAGCAGTTCGACGGGACAGAACTATGGCTACACCTTC. It codes for CASSSTGQNYGYTF. This chain joins TRBV6-6 and TRBJ1-2, with 7 nucleotides matching TRBD1. Germline V gene data show CDR1 as MNHNY and CDR2 as SVGAGI (reference sequence). The length of the CDR3 is 14 residues. Losses at the gene ends were 4 bases for V and 2 bases for J; bases not matched to a gene: 4.

This sequence joins TRBV5-4 and TRBJ1-1; no clear D. Trimming removed 1 base from V and 4 bases from J, with 5 bases in between. The CDR3 runs 12 residues. The germline gives CDR1 SGHNT, CDR2 YYREEE (reference sequence). CDR3 coding DNA: TGTGCCAGCAGCTTGCGTGGCACTGAAGCTTTCTTT. Amino acid sequence: CASSLRGTEAFF.

The rearrangement joins TRBV6-5 to TRBJ1-5; D gene uncertain. The germline V gene encodes CDR1 MNHEY and CDR2 SVGAGI. V lost 8 bases to trimming and J lost 0 bases, with 14 bases between them. The length of the CDR3 is 15 residues. This chain's CDR3 is CASWSGVYSNQPQHF. DNA of the CDR3: TGTGCCAGCTGGAGCGGGGTTTATAGCAATCAGCCCCAGCATTTT.